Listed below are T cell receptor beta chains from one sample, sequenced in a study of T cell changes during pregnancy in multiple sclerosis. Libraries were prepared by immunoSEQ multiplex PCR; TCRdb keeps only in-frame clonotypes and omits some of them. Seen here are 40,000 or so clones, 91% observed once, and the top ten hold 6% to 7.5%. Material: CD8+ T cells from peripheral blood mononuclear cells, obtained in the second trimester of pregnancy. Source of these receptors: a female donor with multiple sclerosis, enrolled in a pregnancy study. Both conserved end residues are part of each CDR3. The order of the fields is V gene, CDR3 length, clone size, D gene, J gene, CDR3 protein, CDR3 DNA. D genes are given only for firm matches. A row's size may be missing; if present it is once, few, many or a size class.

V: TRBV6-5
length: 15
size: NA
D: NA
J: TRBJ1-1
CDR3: CASSYSRGRRTEAFF
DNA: TGTGCCAGCAGTTATTCTAGAGGGAGGAGGACTGAAGCTTTCTTT

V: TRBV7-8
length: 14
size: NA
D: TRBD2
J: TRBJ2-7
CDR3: CASSPRRGSYEQYF
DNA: TGTGCCAGCAGCCCCCGGCGGGGGTCCTACGAGCAGTACTTC

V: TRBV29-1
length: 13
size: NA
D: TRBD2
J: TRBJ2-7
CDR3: CSASGTSLYEQYF
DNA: TGCAGCGCCTCCGGGACTAGCCTTTACGAGCAGTACTTC

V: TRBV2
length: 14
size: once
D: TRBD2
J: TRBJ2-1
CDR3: CASSPNLAVHEQFF
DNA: TGTGCCAGCAGTCCAAACCTAGCGGTCCATGAGCAGTTCTTC

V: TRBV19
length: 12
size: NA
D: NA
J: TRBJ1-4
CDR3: CASSSSTGKLFF
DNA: TGTGCCAGTAGTTCTTCGACGGGAAAACTGTTTTTT

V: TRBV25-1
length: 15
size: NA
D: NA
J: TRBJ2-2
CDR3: CASRGRQGGTGELFF
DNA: TGTGCCAGCAGGGGCCGGCAGGGGGGCACCGGGGAGCTGTTTTTT

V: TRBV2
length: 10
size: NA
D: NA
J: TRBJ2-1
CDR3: CASQYNEQFF
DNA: TGTGCCAGCCAGTACAATGAGCAGTTCTTC

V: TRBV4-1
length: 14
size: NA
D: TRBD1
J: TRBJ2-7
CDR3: CASSQEEGAQEQYF
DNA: TGCGCCAGCAGCCAAGAAGAGGGGGCGCAGGAGCAGTACTTC

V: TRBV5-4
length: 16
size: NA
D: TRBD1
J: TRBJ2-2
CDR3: CASSPPDRGGTGELFF
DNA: TGTGCCAGCAGCCCCCCGGACAGGGGGGGGACCGGGGAGCTGTTTTTT

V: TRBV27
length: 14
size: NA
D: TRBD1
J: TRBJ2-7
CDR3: CASSSGTGGFEQYF
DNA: TGTGCCAGCAGTTCTGGGACAGGGGGTTTCGAGCAGTACTTC

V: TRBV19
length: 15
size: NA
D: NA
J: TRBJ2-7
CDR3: CASSGTFEGAYEQYF
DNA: TGTGCCAGTAGTGGCACCTTTGAGGGGGCCTACGAGCAGTACTTC

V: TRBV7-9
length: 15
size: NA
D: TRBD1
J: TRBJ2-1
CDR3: CASSPYRGSYNEQFF
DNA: TGTGCCAGCAGCCCGTACAGGGGCTCCTACAATGAGCAGTTCTTC

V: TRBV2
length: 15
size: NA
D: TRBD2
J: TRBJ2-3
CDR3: CASSDPAGGTDTQYF
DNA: TGTGCCAGCAGTGACCCGGCGGGAGGGACAGATACGCAGTATTTT

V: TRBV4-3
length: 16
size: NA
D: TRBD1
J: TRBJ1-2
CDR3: CASSHSGGEASYGYTF
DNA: TGCGCCAGCAGCCACTCAGGGGGCGAGGCGAGCTATGGCTACACCTTC

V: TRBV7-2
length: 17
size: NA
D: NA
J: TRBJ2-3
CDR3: CASSLVGGTGSTDTQYF
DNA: TGTGCCAGCAGCTTAGTAGGCGGCACAGGGAGCACAGATACGCAGTATTTT

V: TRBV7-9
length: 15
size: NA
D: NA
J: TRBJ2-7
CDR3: CASSLGQGISYEQYF
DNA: TGTGCCAGCAGCTTAGGTCAGGGGATCTCCTACGAGCAGTACTTC

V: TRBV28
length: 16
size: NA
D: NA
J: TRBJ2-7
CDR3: CASSNGQLLRSYEQYF
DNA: TGTGCCAGCAGTAATGGACAGCTCCTTCGGTCCTACGAGCAGTACTTC

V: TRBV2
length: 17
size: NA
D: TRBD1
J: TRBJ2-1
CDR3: CASSERPGQGDYNEQFF
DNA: TGTGCCAGCAGTGAAAGGCCGGGACAGGGTGACTACAATGAGCAGTTCTTC

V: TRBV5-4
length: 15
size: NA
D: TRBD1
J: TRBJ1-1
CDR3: CASSAHLRGLDEAFF
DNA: TGTGCCAGCAGCGCACACCTCAGGGGGCTGGATGAAGCTTTCTTT

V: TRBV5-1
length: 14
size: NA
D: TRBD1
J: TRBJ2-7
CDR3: CASSNRQGGYEQYF
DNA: TGCGCCAGCAGCAATCGACAGGGGGGCTACGAGCAGTACTTC

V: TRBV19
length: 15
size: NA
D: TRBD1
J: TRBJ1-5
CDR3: CASSEATRGNQPQHF
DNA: TGTGCCAGTAGTGAGGCAACCAGGGGGAATCAGCCCCAGCATTTT

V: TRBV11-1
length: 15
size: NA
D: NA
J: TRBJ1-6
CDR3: CASSLGGRVLSPLHF
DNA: TGTGCCAGCAGCTTAGGTGGCAGGGTTTTATCACCCCTCCACTTT

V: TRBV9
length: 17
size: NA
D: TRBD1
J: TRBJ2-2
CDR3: CASSSHRGGPDTGELFF
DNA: TGTGCCAGCAGCTCCCACAGAGGGGGCCCCGACACCGGGGAGCTGTTTTTT

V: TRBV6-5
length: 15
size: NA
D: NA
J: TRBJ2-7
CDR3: CASSPILLPLYEQYF
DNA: TGTGCCAGCAGCCCCATCCTCCTACCTTTATACGAGCAGTACTTC

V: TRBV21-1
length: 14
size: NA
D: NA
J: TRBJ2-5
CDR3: CASSPGGQEETQYF
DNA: TGTGCCAGCAGCCCGGGCGGACAGGAAGAGACCCAGTACTTC

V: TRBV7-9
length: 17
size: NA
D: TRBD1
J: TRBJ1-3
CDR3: CASSPTTGPLSGNTIYF
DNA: TGTGCCAGCAGCCCGACGACAGGGCCTCTCTCTGGAAACACCATATATTTT

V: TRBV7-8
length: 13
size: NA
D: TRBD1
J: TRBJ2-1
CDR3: CASRDRERFEQFF
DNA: TGTGCCAGTAGGGACAGGGAAAGGTTCGAGCAGTTCTTC

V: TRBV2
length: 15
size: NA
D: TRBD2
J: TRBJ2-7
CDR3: CASRASAGEAYEQYF
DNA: TGTGCCAGCAGGGCGTCCGCGGGAGAGGCTTACGAGCAGTACTTC

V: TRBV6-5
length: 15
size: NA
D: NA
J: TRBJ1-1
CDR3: CASSYSGALYTEAFF
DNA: TGTGCCAGCAGTTACTCAGGGGCATTGTACACTGAAGCTTTCTTT

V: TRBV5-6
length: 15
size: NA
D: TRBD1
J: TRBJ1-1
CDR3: CASSLDRVLGTEAFF
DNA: TGTGCCAGCAGCTTAGACAGGGTCCTGGGCACTGAAGCTTTCTTT

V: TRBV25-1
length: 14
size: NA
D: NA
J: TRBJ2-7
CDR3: CASSDSRSSYEQYF
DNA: TGTGCCAGCAGTGATTCACGGTCCTCCTACGAGCAGTACTTC

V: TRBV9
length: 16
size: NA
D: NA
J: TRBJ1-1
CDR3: CASSVAFGGGNTEAFF
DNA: TGTGCCAGCAGCGTAGCTTTCGGGGGGGGAAACACTGAAGCTTTCTTT

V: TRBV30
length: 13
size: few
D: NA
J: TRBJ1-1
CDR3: CAWSFKGRTEAFF
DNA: TGTGCCTGGAGCTTTAAAGGGAGGACTGAAGCTTTCTTT

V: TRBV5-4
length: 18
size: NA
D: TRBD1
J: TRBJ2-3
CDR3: CASSLGEAEQGSWDTQYF
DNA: TGTGCCAGCAGCTTGGGTGAGGCGGAACAGGGGAGTTGGGATACGCAGTATTTT

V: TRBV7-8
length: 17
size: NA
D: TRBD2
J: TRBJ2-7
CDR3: CASSRITWGGEGWEQYF
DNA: TGTGCCAGCAGCCGCATAACATGGGGAGGGGAAGGTTGGGAGCAGTACTTC

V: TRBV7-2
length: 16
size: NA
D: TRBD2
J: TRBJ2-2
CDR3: CASPHRERGNTGELFF
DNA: TGTGCCAGCCCCCATCGTGAGCGGGGGAACACCGGGGAGCTGTTTTTT

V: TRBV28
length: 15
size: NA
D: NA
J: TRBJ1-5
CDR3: CASSRAGMSNQPQHF
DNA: TGTGCCAGCAGTCGGGCGGGTATGTCCAATCAGCCCCAGCATTTT

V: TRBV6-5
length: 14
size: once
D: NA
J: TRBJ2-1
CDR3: CASSYLDRNNEQFF
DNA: TGTGCCAGCAGTTACCTGGACAGAAACAATGAGCAGTTCTTC

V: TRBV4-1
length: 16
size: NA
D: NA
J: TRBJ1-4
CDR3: CASSQDIGVSREKLFF
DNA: TGCGCCAGCAGCCAAGATATCGGGGTCAGTCGAGAAAAACTGTTTTTT

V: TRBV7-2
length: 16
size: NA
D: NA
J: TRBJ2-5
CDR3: CASSSILTEYQETQYF
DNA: TGTGCCAGCAGCTCTATACTGACGGAGTACCAAGAGACCCAGTACTTC

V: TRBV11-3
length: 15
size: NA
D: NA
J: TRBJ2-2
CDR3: CASSPTGGTTGELFF
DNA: TGTGCCAGCAGCCCCACCGGGGGTACCACCGGGGAGCTGTTTTTT

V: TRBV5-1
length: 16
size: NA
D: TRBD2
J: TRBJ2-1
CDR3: CASSSLTSGSYNEQFF
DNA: TGCGCCAGCAGCTCCTTGACTAGCGGTTCCTACAATGAGCAGTTCTTC

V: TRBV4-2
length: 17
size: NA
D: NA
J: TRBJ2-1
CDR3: CASSQEYAGRYLNEQFF
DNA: TGTGCCAGCAGCCAAGAGTACGCGGGACGGTATCTCAATGAGCAGTTCTTC

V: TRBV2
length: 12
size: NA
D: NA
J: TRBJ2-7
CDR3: CASGGALVEQYF
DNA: TGTGCCAGCGGAGGTGCGCTAGTCGAGCAGTACTTC

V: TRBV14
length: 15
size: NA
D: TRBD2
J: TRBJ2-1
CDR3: CASSTGLVSYNEQFF
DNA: TGTGCCAGCAGCACGGGACTAGTATCCTACAATGAGCAGTTCTTC

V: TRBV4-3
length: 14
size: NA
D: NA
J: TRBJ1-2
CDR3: CASSQERGNYGYTF
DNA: TGCGCCAGCAGCCAAGAAAGGGGTAACTATGGCTACACCTTC

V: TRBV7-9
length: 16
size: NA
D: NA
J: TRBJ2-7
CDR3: CASSLDGPSIGYEQYF
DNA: TGTGCCAGCAGCTTAGATGGCCCCTCGATCGGGTACGAGCAGTACTTC

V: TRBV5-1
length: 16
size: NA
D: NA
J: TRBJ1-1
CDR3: CASSFETGTINTEAFF
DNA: TGCGCCAGCAGCTTCGAAACCGGGACAATTAACACTGAAGCTTTCTTT

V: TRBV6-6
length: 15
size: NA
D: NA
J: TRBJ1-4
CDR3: CASSYLSGPNEKLFF
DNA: TGTGCCAGCAGTTACTTGTCAGGGCCTAATGAAAAACTGTTTTTT